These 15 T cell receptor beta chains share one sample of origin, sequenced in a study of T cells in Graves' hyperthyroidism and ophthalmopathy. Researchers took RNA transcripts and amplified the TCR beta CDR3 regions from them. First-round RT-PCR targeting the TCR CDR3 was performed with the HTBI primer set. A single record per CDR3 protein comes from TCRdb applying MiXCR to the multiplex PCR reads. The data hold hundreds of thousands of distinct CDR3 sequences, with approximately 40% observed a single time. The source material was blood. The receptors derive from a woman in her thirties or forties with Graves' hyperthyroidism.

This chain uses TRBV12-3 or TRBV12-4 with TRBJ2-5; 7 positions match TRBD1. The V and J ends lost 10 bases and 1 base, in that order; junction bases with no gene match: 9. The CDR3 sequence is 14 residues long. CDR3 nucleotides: TGTGCCACAACCTCCGGGACAGCCCAAGAGACCCAGTACTTC. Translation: CATTSGTAQETQYF.

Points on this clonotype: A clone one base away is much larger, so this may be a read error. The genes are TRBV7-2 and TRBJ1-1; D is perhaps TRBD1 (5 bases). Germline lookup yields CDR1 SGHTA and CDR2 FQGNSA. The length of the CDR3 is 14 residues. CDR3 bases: TGTGACAGCAGCGTAGGGCGCAGGGACACTGAAGCTTTCTTT. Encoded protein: CDSSVGRRDTEAFF. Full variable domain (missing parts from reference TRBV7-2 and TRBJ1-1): GAGVSQSPSNKVTEKGKDVELRCDPISGHTALYWYRQSLGQGLEFLIYFQGNSAPDKSGLPSDRFSAERTGGSVSTLTIQRTQQEDSAVYLCDSSVGRRDTEAFFGQGTRLTVV.

CDR3: CASSRLGETQYF. As DNA, the CDR3 is TGTGCCAGCTCACGCCTGGGCGAGACCCAGTACTTC. The genes are TRBV18 and TRBJ2-5, with D unresolved. The CDR3 contains 12 residues. V was trimmed by 4 bases and J by 5 bases, leaving 8 bases between them. The germline V gene encodes CDR1 KGHSH and CDR2 LQKENI.

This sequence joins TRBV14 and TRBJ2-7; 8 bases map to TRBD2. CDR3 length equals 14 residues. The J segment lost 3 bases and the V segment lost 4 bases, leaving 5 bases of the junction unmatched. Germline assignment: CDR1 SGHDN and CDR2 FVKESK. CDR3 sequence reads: CASSRGLAYYEQYF. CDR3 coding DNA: TGTGCCAGCAGCCGAGGACTAGCCTACTACGAGCAGTACTTC.

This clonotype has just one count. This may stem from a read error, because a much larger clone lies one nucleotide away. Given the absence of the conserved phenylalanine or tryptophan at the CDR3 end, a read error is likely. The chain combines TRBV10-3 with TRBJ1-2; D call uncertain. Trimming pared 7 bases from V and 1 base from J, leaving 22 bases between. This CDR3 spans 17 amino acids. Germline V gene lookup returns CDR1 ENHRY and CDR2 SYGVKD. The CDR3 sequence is CAIKRRLLEDFNYGYTL. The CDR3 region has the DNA TGTGCCATCAAAAGACGCCTTCTCGAGGATTTTAACTATGGCTACACCCTC.

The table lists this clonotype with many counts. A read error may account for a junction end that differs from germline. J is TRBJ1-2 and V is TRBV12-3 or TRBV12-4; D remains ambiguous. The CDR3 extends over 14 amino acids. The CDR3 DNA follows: TGTGCCAGCAGCTTAGGATGTGCAAACTATGGCTACACCTTC. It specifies CASSLGCANYGYTF.

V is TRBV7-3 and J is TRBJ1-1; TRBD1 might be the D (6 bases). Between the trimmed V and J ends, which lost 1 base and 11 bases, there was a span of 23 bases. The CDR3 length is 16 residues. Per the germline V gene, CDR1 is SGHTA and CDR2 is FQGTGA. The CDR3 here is CASSLSVRGAQGKAFF. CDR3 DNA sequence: TGTGCCAGCAGCTTAAGTGTCAGGGGCGCACAGGGAAAGGCTTTCTTT. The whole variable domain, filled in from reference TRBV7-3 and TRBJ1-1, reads GAGVSQTPSNKVTEKGKYVELRCDPISGHTALYWYRQSLGQGPEFLIYFQGTGAADDSGLPNDRFFAVRPEGSVSTLKIQRTERGDSAVYLCASSLSVRGAQGKAFFGQGTRLTVV.

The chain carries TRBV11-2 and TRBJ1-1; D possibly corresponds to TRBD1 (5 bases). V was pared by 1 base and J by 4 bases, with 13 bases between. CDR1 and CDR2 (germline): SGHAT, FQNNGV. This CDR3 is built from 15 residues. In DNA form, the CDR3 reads TGTGCCAGCAGCTTAGTAATGGGGGACGGCACTGAAGCTTTCTTT. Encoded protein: CASSLVMGDGTEAFF.

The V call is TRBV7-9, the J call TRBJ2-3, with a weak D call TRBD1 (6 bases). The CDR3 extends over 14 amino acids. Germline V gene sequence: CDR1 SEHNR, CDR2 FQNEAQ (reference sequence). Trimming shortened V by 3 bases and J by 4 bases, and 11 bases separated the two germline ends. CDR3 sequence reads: CASSFGRGSDTQYF. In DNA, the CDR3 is TGTGCCAGCAGCTTCGGCAGGGGATCAGATACGCAGTATTTT.

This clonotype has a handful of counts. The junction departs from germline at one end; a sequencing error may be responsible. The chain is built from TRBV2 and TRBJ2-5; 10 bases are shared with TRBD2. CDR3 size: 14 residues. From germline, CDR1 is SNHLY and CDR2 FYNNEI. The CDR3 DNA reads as TGTGCCAGCAGGGCTAGCGGGGGTCTGGAGACCCAGTCCTTC. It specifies CASRASGGLETQSF.

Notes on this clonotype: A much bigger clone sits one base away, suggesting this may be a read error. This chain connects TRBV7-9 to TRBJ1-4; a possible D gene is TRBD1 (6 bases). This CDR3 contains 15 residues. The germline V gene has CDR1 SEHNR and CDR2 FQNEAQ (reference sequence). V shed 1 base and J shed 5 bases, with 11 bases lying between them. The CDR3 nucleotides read TGTGCCAGCAGCTTAGGACGGGGGCGCAATGAAAAACTGTTTTTT. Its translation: CASSLGRGRNEKLFF.

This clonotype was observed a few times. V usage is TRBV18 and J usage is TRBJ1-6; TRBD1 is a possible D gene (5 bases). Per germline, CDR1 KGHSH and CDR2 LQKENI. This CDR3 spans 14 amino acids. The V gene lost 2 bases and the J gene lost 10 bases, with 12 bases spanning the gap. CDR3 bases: TGTGCCAGCTCACCATCGCAGGGAGACTCACCCCTCCACTTT. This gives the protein CASSPSQGDSPLHF.

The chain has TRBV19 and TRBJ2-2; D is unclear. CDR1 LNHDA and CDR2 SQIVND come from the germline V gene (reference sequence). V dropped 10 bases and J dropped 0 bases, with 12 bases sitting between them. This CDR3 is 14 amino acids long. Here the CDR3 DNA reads TGTGCCATTCCGGACGGTACGAACACCGGGGAGCTGTTTTTT. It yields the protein CAIPDGTNTGELFF.

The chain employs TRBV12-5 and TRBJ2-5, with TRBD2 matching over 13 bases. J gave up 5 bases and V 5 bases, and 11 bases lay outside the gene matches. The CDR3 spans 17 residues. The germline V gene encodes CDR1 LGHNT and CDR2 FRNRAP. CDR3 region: CASGHTSGRAQVETQYF. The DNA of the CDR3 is TGTGCTAGTGGTCATACTAGCGGGAGGGCCCAGGTGGAGACCCAGTACTTC.

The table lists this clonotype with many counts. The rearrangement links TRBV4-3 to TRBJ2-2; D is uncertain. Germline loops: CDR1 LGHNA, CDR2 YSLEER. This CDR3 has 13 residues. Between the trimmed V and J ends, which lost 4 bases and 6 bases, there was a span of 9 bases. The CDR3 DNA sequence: TGCGCCAGCAGCCTCTCCGAGCCCGGGGAGCTGTTTTTT. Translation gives CASSLSEPGELFF.